The rows below give T cell receptor beta chains drawn from one sample of a study of beta chain features in type 1 diabetes. Using immunoSEQ multiplex PCR, the repertoire was profiled, and TCRdb retains in-frame clones only, with some absent. The sample lists 300,000 to 450,000 clones; around 12% were seen once. Material for sequencing was naive CD4+ T cells from blood. The receptor source for this set is a woman between 18 and 29 years old with type 1 diabetes. CDR3s include the opening cysteine and the closing phenylalanine or tryptophan. A D gene is named only where the DNA matches it firmly. Rows may omit the clone size; those that give it use once, few, many or a size class.

cdr3_nt	cdr3_aa	v_call	j_call	d_call	clone_size
TGCGCCAGCAGAACAACCGGGACAGGGCGCGAGCAGTACTTC	CASRTTGTGREQYF	TRBV5-1	TRBJ2-7	TRBD1	.
TGTGCCAGCACCCCTCGGGGGGCATTAGTCCATGAGCAGTTCTTC	CASTPRGALVHEQFF	TRBV7-2	TRBJ2-1	.	few
TGTGCCAGCGCGGAGGGGTTTAATGAAAAACTGTTTTTT	CASAEGFNEKLFF	TRBV11-2	TRBJ1-4	.	.
TGTGCCAGCAGCTCAACTAGCGGGGGGGCCGGCGATACGCAGTATTTT	CASSSTSGGAGDTQYF	TRBV7-2	TRBJ2-3	TRBD2	few
TGTGCCAGCATGGGGGGAATTAGCACAGATACGCAGTATTTT	CASMGGISTDTQYF	TRBV25-1	TRBJ2-3	.	few
TGTGCCAGTAGCCTAGGGGGTCATAGGCACGAGCAGTACTTC	CASSLGGHRHEQYF	TRBV19	TRBJ2-7	.	few
TGCGCCAGCAGCTTGGTAGCGCTGAGCACAGATACGCAGTATTTT	CASSLVALSTDTQYF	TRBV5-1	TRBJ2-3	.	.
TGTGCCAGTAGTATGGATGGGCCGGGCAATCAGCCCCAGCATTTT	CASSMDGPGNQPQHF	TRBV19	TRBJ1-5	.	.
TGTGCTAGTGGTTTAGACAGGGGAGATGAGCAGTTCTTC	CASGLDRGDEQFF	TRBV12-5	TRBJ2-1	TRBD1	few
TGTGCCAGCAGCCAATTCCGAGGATCGGGAGGGCAAGAGACCCAGTACTTC	CASSQFRGSGGQETQYF	TRBV14	TRBJ2-5	TRBD2	.
TGTGCCAGCAGTTTAAGTATTCTCGGGACCCAGTACTTC	CASSLSILGTQYF	TRBV28	TRBJ2-5	.	few
TGTGCCAGCAGCTCGCCCCGGGACAGGACCTATGGCTACACCTTC	CASSSPRDRTYGYTF	TRBV11-2	TRBJ1-2	TRBD1	few
TGCGCCAGCAGCCAAGACCCCCGGGGTACAGATACGCAGTATTTT	CASSQDPRGTDTQYF	TRBV4-3	TRBJ2-3	.	.
TGTGCCAGCAGCCCAGTGGGACAGGCAGCCTATGGCTACACCTTC	CASSPVGQAAYGYTF	TRBV7-2	TRBJ1-2	TRBD1	.
TGTGCCAGCAGTTCCCTAAATCAGCCCCAGCATTTT	CASSSLNQPQHF	TRBV28	TRBJ1-5	.	few
TGCAGCGCCACGCTCAGCGCCAATCAGCCCCAGCATTTT	CSATLSANQPQHF	TRBV29-1	TRBJ1-5	.	few
TGTGCCAGCAGCCTAAGACTGGACCAAGAGACCCAGTACTTC	CASSLRLDQETQYF	TRBV7-2	TRBJ2-5	.	few
TGTGCCAGCAGTTTATCCGGCCAGGATATTGGGCCCCAGCATTTT	CASSLSGQDIGPQHF	TRBV28	TRBJ1-5	.	.
TGTGCCAGCAGTGCCGGGGGGTACGAGCAGTACTTC	CASSAGGYEQYF	TRBV25-1	TRBJ2-7	TRBD2	.
TGTGCCTGGAGTGGGCGGGAGGGCCCCGGCTCCTACAATGAGCAGTTCTTC	CAWSGREGPGSYNEQFF	TRBV30	TRBJ2-1	TRBD2	few
TGTGCCAGTTCTACTTTTGACAGGCCCCAGCATTTT	CASSTFDRPQHF	TRBV19	TRBJ1-5	.	.
TGCGCCAGCAGCTTGGGAGGTCTTTCTGAAGCTTTCTTT	CASSLGGLSEAFF	TRBV5-1	TRBJ1-1	.	few
TGTGCCAGCAGCCCGTCAGGGGGAGAATCCTACGAGCAGTACTTC	CASSPSGGESYEQYF	TRBV7-7	TRBJ2-7	TRBD1	.
TGTGCTAGCAGCTTAAGGCCAGGGGCTAACTCTGGGGCCAACGTCCTGACTTTC	CASSLRPGANSGANVLTF	TRBV7-7	TRBJ2-6	.	.
TGCGCCAGCAGCCCCGGGACAGGGTCATCAGATACGCAGTATTTT	CASSPGTGSSDTQYF	TRBV4-3	TRBJ2-3	TRBD1	.
TGCGCCAGCAGCCAAGAGGGCAGGGGACACGGCTACACCTTC	CASSQEGRGHGYTF	TRBV4-3	TRBJ1-2	.	.
TGCGCCAGCAGCCTGATGACTAGCGGTACCCAAGAGACCCAGTACTTC	CASSLMTSGTQETQYF	TRBV5-1	TRBJ2-5	TRBD2	few
TGTGCCAGCAATCCGGGACTAGCGGGGTCCGAGCAGTACTTC	CASNPGLAGSEQYF	TRBV2	TRBJ2-7	TRBD2	.
TGTGCCAGTAGTATGAGGGTTAGGACCGGGGAGCTGTTTTTT	CASSMRVRTGELFF	TRBV19	TRBJ2-2	.	few
TGTGCCAGCAGCTTGGACAGGGGGCGCGAAAAACTGTTTTTT	CASSLDRGREKLFF	TRBV5-4	TRBJ1-4	TRBD1	.
TGTGCCAGCTCACCACCGATGCGTACCGGGGAGCTGTTTTTT	CASSPPMRTGELFF	TRBV18	TRBJ2-2	.	.
TGTGCCAGCAGCTTAGGACAGGAGTATGGCTACACCTTC	CASSLGQEYGYTF	TRBV7-2	TRBJ1-2	.	.
TGTGCCAGCACCTCAGGGGCAGGTTCCGCGCAGTATTTT	CASTSGAGSAQYF	TRBV28	TRBJ2-3	.	.
TGTGCCAGCAGCCACATAGCGGGCTACACAGATACGCAGTATTTT	CASSHIAGYTDTQYF	TRBV14	TRBJ2-3	TRBD2	.
TGTGCCAGCAGTTACGGACGGGGACAGGCCTACGAGCAGTACTTC	CASSYGRGQAYEQYF	TRBV6-5	TRBJ2-7	TRBD1	.
TGTGCCTGGAGTGCCGGGGTTAGCAATCAGCCCCAGCATTTT	CAWSAGVSNQPQHF	TRBV30	TRBJ1-5	.	few
TGTGCCAGCAGCTTGGTGGGGGGAACGCCTCGTGAGCAGTTCTTC	CASSLVGGTPREQFF	TRBV7-6	TRBJ2-1	.	.
TGTGCCAGCAGCTTAGACACATATTCACCCCTCCACTTT	CASSLDTYSPLHF	TRBV7-2	TRBJ1-6	.	.